This T cell receptor beta chain was identified during a study of tumour-infiltrating T cells in Burkitt lymphoma. The assay was immunoSEQ multiplex PCR, and TCRdb's table has in-frame clones only and misses some. The data contain under 1,000 clones, almost 85% of them singletons. The V end lost 3 bases, the J end lost 0 bases, and 12 bases lay between the germline ends. In germline, CDR1 is SGHDT, CDR2 YYEEEE. The CDR3 spans 16 residues. J is TRBJ1-4 and V is TRBV5-6; D might be TRBD1 (5 bases). What was sequenced was tumor tissue. The source is a human donor with Burkitt lymphoma. Some clones in this sample may be carry-over from other donors' samples. In DNA form, the CDR3 reads TGTGCCAGCAGCTCAGGGTTTGGCGCAACTAATGAAAAACTGTTTTTT. Translated, it gives CASSSGFGATNEKLFF.